A selection of T cell receptor beta chains follows, all from one sample in a study of T cell changes during pregnancy in multiple sclerosis. Assay: immunoSEQ multiplex PCR; the TCRdb copy retains only in-frame clones and omits some. This table holds about 50,000 clones, around 92% found once. The specimen was CD4+ T cells from peripheral blood mononuclear cells, collected after pregnancy. These receptors were obtained from a female donor with multiple sclerosis, enrolled in a pregnancy study. Each CDR3 is given with its conserved first and last residue. Each record gives: J gene, D gene, clone size, V gene, CDR3 DNA, CDR3 protein. D genes are given only for firm matches. Not every row has a clone size; where given, it reads once, few, many or a size class.

J gene: TRBJ2-7
D gene: TRBD1
clone size: -
V gene: TRBV29-1
CDR3 DNA: TGCAGCGTTGGGACAGGGGGCGCCTACGAGCAGTACTTC
CDR3 protein: CSVGTGGAYEQYF

J gene: TRBJ1-2
D gene: -
clone size: -
V gene: TRBV28
CDR3 DNA: TGTGCCAGTTCGCGTCTTGGAGGGGGCTACACCTTC
CDR3 protein: CASSRLGGGYTF

J gene: TRBJ2-7
D gene: TRBD1
clone size: medium-sized
V gene: TRBV2
CDR3 DNA: TGTGCCAGCAGTGAACAGGGGGCATCCTACGAGCAGTACTTC
CDR3 protein: CASSEQGASYEQYF

J gene: TRBJ1-4
D gene: -
clone size: once
V gene: TRBV15
CDR3 DNA: TGTGCCACCAGCAGAGATGCATTGGAGAATGAAAAACTGTTTTTT
CDR3 protein: CATSRDALENEKLFF

J gene: TRBJ2-1
D gene: -
clone size: -
V gene: TRBV18
CDR3 DNA: TGTGCCAGCTCACCAGACAGAATCAATGAGCAGTTCTTC
CDR3 protein: CASSPDRINEQFF

J gene: TRBJ2-3
D gene: -
clone size: once
V gene: TRBV7-3
CDR3 DNA: TGTGCCAGCAGCTTGACCCCCCTAGAGACAGATACGCAGTATTTT
CDR3 protein: CASSLTPLETDTQYF

J gene: TRBJ2-1
D gene: -
clone size: -
V gene: TRBV19
CDR3 DNA: TGTGCCAGTATTCCAAACAGGGGGGGCTCCTACAATGAGCAGTTCTTC
CDR3 protein: CASIPNRGGSYNEQFF

J gene: TRBJ1-2
D gene: TRBD1
clone size: -
V gene: TRBV6-6
CDR3 DNA: TGTGCCAGCAGTATGACAGGGGTGGATGGCTACACCTTC
CDR3 protein: CASSMTGVDGYTF

J gene: TRBJ1-1
D gene: TRBD1
clone size: -
V gene: TRBV29-1
CDR3 DNA: TGCAGCGTTCGGACAGGGGGTATGAACACTGAAGCTTTCTTT
CDR3 protein: CSVRTGGMNTEAFF

J gene: TRBJ2-1
D gene: -
clone size: few
V gene: TRBV9
CDR3 DNA: TGTGCCAGCAGCGTGGGAAGCGGGTCTTCCAATGAGCAGTTCTTC
CDR3 protein: CASSVGSGSSNEQFF

J gene: TRBJ2-7
D gene: -
clone size: -
V gene: TRBV18
CDR3 DNA: TGTGCCAGCTCACCGCTAGCAACGCCTAACGAGCAGTACTTC
CDR3 protein: CASSPLATPNEQYF

J gene: TRBJ2-1
D gene: -
clone size: -
V gene: TRBV9
CDR3 DNA: TGTGCCAGCAGCGTAGGCAGGGCCTCCTACAATGAGCAGTTCTTC
CDR3 protein: CASSVGRASYNEQFF

J gene: TRBJ2-1
D gene: -
clone size: -
V gene: TRBV6-5
CDR3 DNA: TGTGCCAGCAGTTACGTGGCAGGGATTCAGGAGCAGTTCTTC
CDR3 protein: CASSYVAGIQEQFF

J gene: TRBJ2-5
D gene: -
clone size: -
V gene: TRBV11-1
CDR3 DNA: TGTGCCAGCAGCTTCGGCAGGGCTAATCAAGAGACCCAGTACTTC
CDR3 protein: CASSFGRANQETQYF

J gene: TRBJ2-5
D gene: -
clone size: -
V gene: TRBV21-1
CDR3 DNA: TGTGCCAGCAGACCCCCAGGACAGGGGGGACAAGAGACCCAGTACTTC
CDR3 protein: CASRPPGQGGQETQYF

J gene: TRBJ2-5
D gene: -
clone size: -
V gene: TRBV6-6
CDR3 DNA: TGTGCCAGCAGTTACTCGGGGACTTCCCAAGAGACCCAGTACTTC
CDR3 protein: CASSYSGTSQETQYF

J gene: TRBJ1-4
D gene: -
clone size: -
V gene: TRBV7-2
CDR3 DNA: TGTGCCAGCAGCTTAGCGTTTTGGGGAGCAACTAATGAAAAACTGTTTTTT
CDR3 protein: CASSLAFWGATNEKLFF

J gene: TRBJ2-1
D gene: -
clone size: -
V gene: TRBV6-6
CDR3 DNA: TGTGCCAGCAGTTATCCTCGGTGGGAGCAGTTCTTC
CDR3 protein: CASSYPRWEQFF

J gene: TRBJ2-7
D gene: TRBD2
clone size: -
V gene: TRBV5-1
CDR3 DNA: TGCGCCAGCAGCTTAGCGGGAGGCACCTACGAGCAGTACTTC
CDR3 protein: CASSLAGGTYEQYF

J gene: TRBJ2-2
D gene: -
clone size: -
V gene: TRBV30
CDR3 DNA: TGTGCCTGGAGTTGGGGCTCCACCGGGGAGCTGTTTTTT
CDR3 protein: CAWSWGSTGELFF

J gene: TRBJ1-2
D gene: TRBD1
clone size: -
V gene: TRBV6-1
CDR3 DNA: TGTGCCAGCACCCCGGGACAGGGAGGACATGGCTACACCTTC
CDR3 protein: CASTPGQGGHGYTF

J gene: TRBJ2-5
D gene: TRBD1
clone size: -
V gene: TRBV7-6
CDR3 DNA: TGTGCCAGCAGCCGATCCGGGACAGGGGAGACCCAGTACTTC
CDR3 protein: CASSRSGTGETQYF

J gene: TRBJ1-5
D gene: TRBD1
clone size: few
V gene: TRBV19
CDR3 DNA: TGTGCCAGTAGTAAAAACGGGGGACAGAGCAATCAGCCCCAGCATTTT
CDR3 protein: CASSKNGGQSNQPQHF

J gene: TRBJ1-4
D gene: -
clone size: -
V gene: TRBV19
CDR3 DNA: TGTGCCAGTAGTAGAACAGAAACTCATGGAAAACTGTTTTTT
CDR3 protein: CASSRTETHGKLFF

J gene: TRBJ1-2
D gene: TRBD1
clone size: -
V gene: TRBV28
CDR3 DNA: TGTGCCAGCGGAAGGGACAGGAAGACTAACTATGGCTACACCTTC
CDR3 protein: CASGRDRKTNYGYTF

J gene: TRBJ2-7
D gene: TRBD2
clone size: -
V gene: TRBV4-2
CDR3 DNA: TGTGCCAGCAGCCAGGGCGGGGGAGGGGCCTTCGAGCAGTACTTC
CDR3 protein: CASSQGGGGAFEQYF

J gene: TRBJ2-7
D gene: -
clone size: -
V gene: TRBV5-6
CDR3 DNA: TGTGCCAGCAGCTTGGGCAGGGTGGGGTACGAGCAGTACTTC
CDR3 protein: CASSLGRVGYEQYF

J gene: TRBJ1-4
D gene: -
clone size: -
V gene: TRBV25-1
CDR3 DNA: TGTGCCAACAGTGAATGGGTGGGCACTAATGAAAAACTGTTTTTT
CDR3 protein: CANSEWVGTNEKLFF

J gene: TRBJ2-5
D gene: -
clone size: -
V gene: TRBV4-1
CDR3 DNA: TGCGCCAGCAGCCATGGTCTGGGGCGGCAAAGCCAAGAGACCCAGTACTTC
CDR3 protein: CASSHGLGRQSQETQYF

J gene: TRBJ1-2
D gene: -
clone size: -
V gene: TRBV7-9
CDR3 DNA: TGTGCCAGCAGCCCTAGCGGGACGGTTGGCTACACCTTC
CDR3 protein: CASSPSGTVGYTF

J gene: TRBJ2-1
D gene: TRBD2
clone size: -
V gene: TRBV7-9
CDR3 DNA: TGTGCCAGCAGCTCGAGGACTAGCGAAAAGCAGTTCTTC
CDR3 protein: CASSSRTSEKQFF

J gene: TRBJ1-1
D gene: -
clone size: -
V gene: TRBV7-2
CDR3 DNA: TGTGCCAGCAGCTTAGGGGGCATGAACACTGAAGCTTTCTTT
CDR3 protein: CASSLGGMNTEAFF

J gene: TRBJ2-3
D gene: TRBD2
clone size: -
V gene: TRBV5-3
CDR3 DNA: TGTGCCAGAAGCTGTGGACTAGCGAGCACAGATACGCAGTATTTT
CDR3 protein: CARSCGLASTDTQYF

J gene: TRBJ1-1
D gene: TRBD1
clone size: -
V gene: TRBV7-9
CDR3 DNA: TGTGCCAGCAGCTTAATCGGACAGGGGGAAGCTTTCTTT
CDR3 protein: CASSLIGQGEAFF

J gene: TRBJ2-1
D gene: -
clone size: -
V gene: TRBV7-2
CDR3 DNA: TGTGCCAGCAGCTTAGATAACAGCAGGAATGAGCAGTTCTTC
CDR3 protein: CASSLDNSRNEQFF

J gene: TRBJ2-6
D gene: -
clone size: -
V gene: TRBV4-2
CDR3 DNA: TGTGCCAGCAGCCAAGAAGTCAGGGGATCTGGGGCCAACGTCCTGACTTTC
CDR3 protein: CASSQEVRGSGANVLTF

J gene: TRBJ2-7
D gene: -
clone size: -
V gene: TRBV9
CDR3 DNA: TGTGCCAGCAGCGGGGGACACTTATACGAGCAGTACTTC
CDR3 protein: CASSGGHLYEQYF

J gene: TRBJ1-2
D gene: -
clone size: -
V gene: TRBV15
CDR3 DNA: TGTGCCACCAGCAGAGATGACAGGTTAAATGGCTACACCTTC
CDR3 protein: CATSRDDRLNGYTF

J gene: TRBJ2-1
D gene: TRBD1
clone size: -
V gene: TRBV5-1
CDR3 DNA: TGCGCCAGCAGCTCTACAGGGGGCGGACAGTACAGCAATGAGCAGTTCTTC
CDR3 protein: CASSSTGGGQYSNEQFF

J gene: TRBJ1-2
D gene: -
clone size: -
V gene: TRBV28
CDR3 DNA: TGTGCCAGCAGTTTTGGCCAGGCCATATGGTCTGGGTACACCTTC
CDR3 protein: CASSFGQAIWSGYTF

J gene: TRBJ2-7
D gene: TRBD2
clone size: -
V gene: TRBV7-3
CDR3 DNA: TGTGCCAGCAGCCCCGGGACTAGCGGCTCCTACGAGCAGTACTTC
CDR3 protein: CASSPGTSGSYEQYF

J gene: TRBJ2-2
D gene: -
clone size: -
V gene: TRBV19
CDR3 DNA: TGTGCCAGTAGTATAGAAGTAGCGAGGAACACCGGGGAGCTGTTTTTT
CDR3 protein: CASSIEVARNTGELFF

J gene: TRBJ1-5
D gene: TRBD1
clone size: -
V gene: TRBV2
CDR3 DNA: TGTGCCAGCAAGGCGGGGACAGGGGGGAACAATCAGCCCCAGCATTTT
CDR3 protein: CASKAGTGGNNQPQHF

J gene: TRBJ1-1
D gene: -
clone size: -
V gene: TRBV5-1
CDR3 DNA: TGCGCCAGCAGCCCCGGGACAATGAACACTGAAGCTTTCTTT
CDR3 protein: CASSPGTMNTEAFF

J gene: TRBJ2-5
D gene: TRBD2
clone size: -
V gene: TRBV15
CDR3 DNA: TGTGCCACCAGCAGAGCACTAGCGGGAGGGCAAGAGACCCAGTACTTC
CDR3 protein: CATSRALAGGQETQYF

J gene: TRBJ2-2
D gene: -
clone size: -
V gene: TRBV6-1
CDR3 DNA: TGTGCCAGCAGTGAAGCGCCCGGAGGGACTGTTTCCCCCAGGGAGCTGTTTTTT
CDR3 protein: CASSEAPGGTVSPRELFF

J gene: TRBJ1-3
D gene: TRBD1
clone size: -
V gene: TRBV7-9
CDR3 DNA: TGTGCCAGCAGGGACGACCTCGGGACAGGAGATGGAAACACCATATATTTT
CDR3 protein: CASRDDLGTGDGNTIYF

J gene: TRBJ2-6
D gene: TRBD1
clone size: -
V gene: TRBV6-4
CDR3 DNA: TGTGCCCCACCAGGGGGCGACGGGGCCAACGTCCTGACTTTC
CDR3 protein: CAPPGGDGANVLTF

J gene: TRBJ2-7
D gene: -
clone size: -
V gene: TRBV7-2
CDR3 DNA: TGTGCCAGCAGCTTACAGGCCACGTCCTACGAGCAGTACTTC
CDR3 protein: CASSLQATSYEQYF

J gene: TRBJ1-5
D gene: TRBD1
clone size: -
V gene: TRBV29-1
CDR3 DNA: TGCAGCGTTGGGACAGGGTTCAACCAGCCCCAGCATTTT
CDR3 protein: CSVGTGFNQPQHF

J gene: TRBJ1-3
D gene: -
clone size: -
V gene: TRBV18
CDR3 DNA: TGTGCCAGCTCACCACGGAACAGCTCTGGAAACACCATATATTTT
CDR3 protein: CASSPRNSSGNTIYF

J gene: TRBJ2-1
D gene: TRBD2
clone size: -
V gene: TRBV11-1
CDR3 DNA: TGTGCCAGCAGCTTAAAGATACTAGCGGGAACTTACAATGAGCAGTTCTTC
CDR3 protein: CASSLKILAGTYNEQFF